What follows are 3 T cell receptor beta chains derived from one specimen sequenced in a study of blood T cell repertoires in COVID-19. TCRdb's table, derived via immunoSEQ multiplex PCR, lists solely in-frame clones and lacks some. Of roughly 250,000 clones listed, under 85% are singletons. The sample comprised peripheral blood. These receptor sequences come from a human donor in a cohort sampled during active COVID-19.

V and J are TRBV7-2 and TRBJ1-2, with D uncertain. The germline gives CDR1 SGHTA, CDR2 FQGNSA. V shed 2 bases and J shed 0 bases, with 7 bases lying between them. This CDR3 spans 14 amino acids. The CDR3 nucleotides are TGTGCCAGCAGCTTACACAGAGCTAACTATGGCTACACCTTC. Translation: CASSLHRANYGYTF.

The V and J genes are TRBV27 and TRBJ2-3; the match to TRBD1 covers 9 bases. Germline CDR1 is MNHEY and CDR2 is SMNVEV (reference sequence). V trimming: 6 bases; J trimming: 3 bases; junction bases outside the gene matches: 7. The CDR3 length is 15 residues. CDR3 amino acids: CASRSRDRVTDTQYF. CDR3 nucleotide sequence: TGTGCCAGCAGGAGCCGGGACAGGGTGACAGATACGCAGTATTTT.

The rearrangement uses TRBV3-1 (or the pseudogene TRBV3-2) and TRBJ1-5; a weak D match, TRBD1 (6 bases). V gave up 1 base and J gave up 5 bases, with 9 bases separating them. Germline lookup yields CDR1 LGHDT and CDR2 YNNKEL (reference sequence). The length of the CDR3 is 14 residues. CDR3 amino acids: CASSQGTDYQPQHF. As DNA, the CDR3 is TGTGCCAGCAGCCAAGGGACAGATTATCAGCCCCAGCATTTT.